The 22 T cell receptor beta chains below all came from one sample that was sequenced in a study of Ad26.COV2.S vaccination and SARS-CoV-2 variants. The data were produced by immunoSEQ multiplex PCR, yet TCRdb's version contains in-frame clones alone and is incomplete. The sample lists about 370,000 clones, around nine tenths occurring once. Treatment denoted: some 19 received Ad26.COV2.S at low or high dose, single or two shots; about 5 received placebo; per-sample allocation not given. Vaccine and placebo recipients were sampled on day 63 after the first injection. The sequenced sample was peripheral blood, obtained in a trial of Ad26.COV2.S vaccine versus placebo. The receptor set was obtained from a person between 18 and 65 years old who received the Ad26.COV2.S COVID-19 vaccine or a placebo.

The chain uses TRBV7-8 and TRBJ2-1, with 7 bases aligning to TRBD2. The CDR3 is 17 amino acids. V was pared by 0 bases and J by 0 bases, with 5 bases of the junction left unmatched. CDR1 and CDR2 (germline): SGHVS, FQNEAQ. CDR3 amino acids: CASSLAGTTSSYNEQFF. In DNA, the CDR3 is TGTGCCAGCAGCTTAGCAGGGACTACAAGCTCCTACAATGAGCAGTTCTTC.

The table lists this clone with a few counts. The V call is TRBV6-5, the J call TRBJ1-2; 8 bases agree with TRBD1. CDR1 and CDR2 (germline): MNHEY, SVGAGI. V dropped 0 bases and J dropped 2; count of bases not matched to a gene: 2. The CDR3 runs 15 residues. Here the CDR3 reads CASSYSQGANYGYTF. In DNA form, the CDR3 reads TGTGCCAGCAGTTACTCTCAGGGGGCCAACTATGGCTACACCTTC.

The chain links TRBV9 to TRBJ1-1; no clear D gene. Trimming pared 0 bases from V and 4 bases from J, leaving 7 bases between. Germline V gives CDR1 SGDLS, CDR2 YYNGEE. The CDR3 length is 13 residues. DNA of the CDR3: TGTGCCAGCAGCGTAGGTGTACCCACTGAAGCTTTCTTT. Its protein is CASSVGVPTEAFF.

The V gene is TRBV27, the J gene TRBJ2-5; no clear D gene. The V end lost 6 bases, the J end lost 4 bases, and 9 bases lay between the germline ends. Per germline, CDR1 MNHEY and CDR2 SMNVEV (reference sequence). The CDR3 contains 12 residues. The DNA for the CDR3 is TGTGCCAGCAGCTTAACTCCAGAGACCCAGTACTTC. It is translated as CASSLTPETQYF.

The chain joins TRBV3-1 (or the pseudogene TRBV3-2) to TRBJ2-3; 11 bases fit TRBD2. In germline, CDR1 is LGHDT, CDR2 YNNKEL (reference sequence). Trimming cost V 0 bases and J 0 bases; bases outside gene matches: 14. CDR3 length: 21 amino acids. This CDR3 is CASSQEGGLADSPSSTDTQYF. Written as DNA, the CDR3 is TGTGCCAGCAGCCAAGAAGGGGGACTAGCGGACTCGCCCTCTAGCACAGATACGCAGTATTTT.

V usage is TRBV10-1 and J usage is TRBJ2-7; D ambiguous. This CDR3 has 12 residues. V lost 3 bases to trimming and J lost 3 bases, with 6 bases between them. Germline values: CDR1 WNHNN, CDR2 SYGVQD (reference sequence). CDR3 region: CASSETGYEQYF. The CDR3 DNA follows: TGCGCCAGCAGTGAAACTGGCTACGAGCAGTACTTC.

The V gene is TRBV3-1 (or the pseudogene TRBV3-2), the J gene TRBJ2-1; 8 nucleotides line up with TRBD2. Germline CDR1 reads LGHDT; CDR2 reads YNNKEL (reference sequence). The ends lost 0 bases at V and 15 bases at J; junction bases unmatched: 7. The CDR3 has 13 amino acids. The chain's CDR3 is CASSQDNGGARFF. For the CDR3, the DNA is TGTGCCAGCAGCCAAGACAACGGGGGGGCCAGGTTCTTC.

CDR3 sequence reads: CASSMGGATNEQFF. The CDR3 region has the DNA TGCGCCAGCAGTATGGGGGGCGCGACTAATGAGCAGTTCTTC. The chain has TRBV5-1 and TRBJ2-1, with D tentatively TRBD1 or TRBD2 (6 bases each). The CDR3 covers 14 residues. The V gene's germline CDR1 is SGHRS and CDR2 YFSETQ. V lost 5 bases, J lost 7 bases, and 16 bases lay in between.

About this clone: Other DNA variants within this sample encode the same CDR3. The chain joins TRBV6-5 to TRBJ1-5, with TRBD1 matching over 9 bases. V lost 6 bases, J lost 7 bases, and 4 bases stayed unmatched. The CDR3 has 13 residues. Germline V gene data show CDR1 as MNHEY and CDR2 as SVGAGI. In DNA form, the CDR3 reads TGTGCCAGCAGGAGGGACAGGGCCCAGCCCCAGCATTTT. Its protein is CASRRDRAQPQHF.

This clone has just a few counts. The chain joins TRBV9 to TRBJ1-3; no clear D gene. The V gene lost 0 bases and the J gene lost 2 bases, with 9 bases spanning the gap. The CDR3 extends over 15 amino acids. Germline values: CDR1 SGDLS, CDR2 YYNGEE. This CDR3 is CASSVESFPGNTIYF. CDR3 sequence (DNA): TGTGCCAGCAGCGTAGAATCATTTCCTGGAAACACCATATATTTT. The whole variable domain, remainder taken from reference TRBV9 and TRBJ1-3, is DSGVTQTPKHLITATGQRVTLRCSPRSGDLSVYWYQQSLDQGLQFLIQYYNGEERAKGNILERFSAQQFPDLHSELNLSSLELGDSALYFCASSVESFPGNTIYFGEGSWLTVV.

The rearrangement joins TRBV4-2 to TRBJ1-4, with D unresolved. There are 15 residues in the CDR3. The germline CDR1 and CDR2 sequences are LGHNA and YNFKEQ. The ends were cut back, 4 bases at V and 3 bases at J, with 12 bases in the middle. CDR3 DNA: TGTGCCAGCAGCCGAGACTGGCTACCTAATGAAAAACTGTTTTTT. This gives the protein CASSRDWLPNEKLFF.

This clone was detected a few times. J is TRBJ1-3 and V is TRBV6-4, with 7 bases fitting TRBD1. V gave up 2 bases and J gave up 5 bases; unmatched junction bases: 6. Germline CDR1 reads MRHNA; CDR2 reads SNTAGT. This CDR3 has 15 residues. In DNA, the CDR3 is TGTGCCAGCAGTGACATGACAGGGCACAGAAACACCATATATTTT. It yields the protein CASSDMTGHRNTIYF.

This clone has only one observation. V gene TRBV5-1 combines with J gene TRBJ2-3; D gene unclear. V lost 4 bases and J 4 bases, leaving 22 bases between the germline ends. Per the germline V gene, CDR1 is SGHRS and CDR2 is YFSETQ. This CDR3 has 17 residues. The CDR3 region has the DNA TGCGCCAGCAGCGCGAAAGTGGGGTTCGGTTCGGCAGATACGCAGTATTTT. It specifies CASSAKVGFGSADTQYF.

This chain links TRBV19 with TRBJ2-3, with D tentatively TRBD2 (6 bases). V lost 0 bases, J lost 6 bases, and 10 bases lay in between. This CDR3 is built from 14 residues. In germline, CDR1 is LNHDA, CDR2 SQIVND (reference sequence). The CDR3 reads CASSIDGGYDTQYF. The CDR3 nucleotides are TGTGCCAGTAGTATAGATGGGGGGTACGATACGCAGTATTTT.

This clone was counted between two and nine times. This chain uses TRBV4-1 with TRBJ1-2; no reliable D call. V was cut by 1 base and J by 6 bases, with 21 bases left in between. The length of the CDR3 is 17 residues. Germline CDR1 and CDR2: MGHRA and YSYEKL. In DNA form, the CDR3 reads TGCGCCAGCAGCCAAGCAATATTTCGACAAACCTATGATGGCTACACCTTC. Translating it yields CASSQAIFRQTYDGYTF.

The chain recombines TRBV18 with TRBJ1-2; TRBD1 is a possible D gene (5 bases). The CDR3 sequence is 15 residues long. The V end lost 3 bases, the J end lost 0 bases, and 11 bases lay between the germline ends. Germline V gene lookup returns CDR1 KGHSH and CDR2 LQKENI. CDR3 in DNA: TGTGCCAGCTCACCTACAGGAGGGCCTAACTATGGCTACACCTTC. This encodes CASSPTGGPNYGYTF.

V is TRBV10-2 and J is TRBJ2-3, with 10 bases that match TRBD2. The V gene's germline CDR1 is WSHSY and CDR2 SAAADI. CDR3 length equals 15 residues. V dropped 6 bases and J dropped 1; count of bases not matched to a gene: 4. The CDR3 protein is CASRPGTSGTDTQYF. DNA of the CDR3: TGCGCCAGCAGGCCCGGGACTAGCGGCACAGATACGCAGTATTTT.

The V and J genes are TRBV5-5 and TRBJ1-2; no definite D call. The germline V gene has CDR1 SGHKS and CDR2 YYEKEE (reference sequence). V was trimmed by 0 bases and J by 7 bases, leaving 10 bases between them. The CDR3 is 13 amino acids. As DNA, the CDR3 is TGTGCCAGCAGCTTGGTATGGGGATCTGGCTACACCTTC. This encodes CASSLVWGSGYTF.

The chain employs TRBV7-9 and TRBJ1-1; D unresolved. The length of the CDR3 is 11 residues. Trimming removed 1 base at V and 11 bases at J, with 8 bases between. CDR1 is SEHNR, CDR2 FQNEAQ, per germline (reference sequence). For the CDR3, the DNA is TGTGCCAGCAGCTTAGGACTTGGGGCTTTCTTT. Translated: CASSLGLGAFF.

This sequence joins TRBV30 and TRBJ1-6; D call uncertain. Germline V gene sequence: CDR1 GTSNPN, CDR2 SVGIG (reference sequence). Trimming removed 0 bases at V and 9 bases at J, with 3 bases between. The CDR3 runs 11 residues. The chain's CDR3 is CAWSVGSPLHF. In DNA, the CDR3 is TGTGCCTGGAGTGTAGGTTCACCCCTCCACTTT.

This clone has a single count. The V and J genes are TRBV9 and TRBJ1-6, with TRBD1 matching over 8 bases. Germline trimming cut 6 bases from V and 10 bases from J; bases unmatched to any gene: 12. The CDR3 loop spans 15 amino acids. Germline V gene data show CDR1 as SGDLS and CDR2 as YYNGEE. Here the CDR3 reads CASTPQTGEVSPLHF. The CDR3, as DNA: TGTGCCAGCACCCCCCAGACAGGGGAGGTGTCACCCCTCCACTTT.

This rearrangement joins TRBV7-8 to TRBJ2-2; D not certain. Germline V CDR1 and CDR2: SGHVS, FQNEAQ. This CDR3 has 17 amino acids. V was cut by 6 bases and J by 5 bases, with 22 bases left in between. The CDR3 here is CASRAGRKGPKTGELFF. CDR3 nucleotides: TGTGCCAGCAGAGCCGGACGGAAAGGACCTAAAACCGGGGAGCTGTTTTTT.